The 29 T cell receptor beta chains below were found in one sample sequenced in a study of T cells expressing NK-cell markers. With the 5' RACE reads reprocessed, TCRdb shows one record per CDR3 protein and no DNA. The listing records around 550,000 distinct CDR3 sequences. Specimen: blood T cells: a sorted CD56 or NKG2C T cell subset, CD4+ or CD8+ T cells, or bulk PBMC T cells (not recorded which). Receptors were obtained from a man between 18 and 29 years old in good health.

The rearrangement joins TRBV12-3 or TRBV12-4 to TRBJ2-7. The CDR3 is 14 residues long. This chain's CDR3 is CASSLAPHRIGQYF.

The chain links TRBV11-2 to TRBJ2-5; the D gene TCRdb calls, TRBD1, cannot be checked with no DNA. CDR3 length: 15 amino acids. Germline-derived CDR1 and CDR2 are SGHAT and FQNNGV. The chain's CDR3 is CASSLGAGIQETQYF. Looking up the rest from reference TRBV11-2 and TRBJ2-5 gives the full variable domain: EAGVAQSPRYKIIEKRQSVAFWCNPISGHATLYWYQQILGQGPKLLIQFQNNGVVDDSQLPKDRFSAERLKGVDSTLKIQPAKLEDSAVYLCASSLGAGIQETQYFGPGTRLLVL.

The rearrangement links TRBV25-1 to TRBJ2-1; TCRdb indicates TRBD2, and absent DNA this call remains unverified. This CDR3 has 17 residues. CDR1 and CDR2 from the germline V gene are MGHDK and SYGVNS. CDR3 residues: CASSVLLQREAYNEQFF.

The rearrangement uses TRBV12-3 or TRBV12-4 and TRBJ2-1; there is no DNA to check the TCRdb D call of TRBD1. The CDR3 runs to 18 residues. The chain's CDR3 is CASSFSPTGAITYNEQFF.

V and J are TRBV12-3 or TRBV12-4 and TRBJ1-4; TCRdb selects TRBD1, and the lack of DNA leaves this call unchecked. CDR3 length: 12 residues. This chain's CDR3 is CASKWDGEKLFF.

This sequence joins TRBV4-1 and TRBJ1-5; TCRdb returns TRBD1, unconfirmable since there is no DNA. The germline CDR1 and CDR2 sequences are MGHRA and YSYEKL. The CDR3 sequence is 15 residues long. CDR3 sequence: CASSQTEQGNQPQHF.

The chain uses TRBV11-3 and TRBJ1-4; the D gene TCRdb calls, TRBD1, cannot be checked with no DNA. CDR1 is SGHNT and CDR2 is YENEEA in the germline V gene. The CDR3 sequence is 16 residues long. The CDR3 is CASSLSLGTVEEKLFF.

The V gene is TRBV27, the J gene TRBJ2-7; TCRdb's assignment of TRBD2 cannot be checked, as there is no DNA. The CDR3 runs to 18 residues. Germline V gives CDR1 MNHEY, CDR2 SMNVEV (reference sequence). The CDR3: CASSEITPGLADGYEQYF.

The CDR3 loop is CATSDLRTEGTDTQYF. The V gene is TRBV24-1, the J gene TRBJ2-3; TCRdb's D call of TRBD1 is untestable without DNA. CDR3 length: 16 residues. Germline CDR1 is KGHDR and CDR2 is SFDVKD.

The chain combines TRBV7-2 with TRBJ2-7; TCRdb designates TRBD1, a call that cannot be tested without DNA. The CDR3 extends over 14 amino acids. Germline assignment: CDR1 SGHTA and CDR2 FQGNSA. The CDR3 protein is CASSPGSRPYEQYF.

The chain has TRBV29-1 and TRBJ2-1. Germline loops: CDR1 SQVTM, CDR2 ANQGSEA. CDR3 size: 14 residues. The CDR3 here is CSVEDSRSYNEQFF.

The rearrangement uses TRBV27 and TRBJ2-1; the D call of TRBD1 rests on TCRdb alone, since no DNA is present to check it. The CDR3 extends over 15 amino acids. Germline values: CDR1 MNHEY, CDR2 SMNVEV (reference sequence). The CDR3 sequence: CASSLIGGSTNEQFF.

The genes are TRBV18 and TRBJ2-3. This CDR3 has 14 residues. Germline values: CDR1 KGHSH, CDR2 LQKENI. The CDR3 sequence: CASSPLGRTDTQYF.

The gene calls are TRBV6-6 and TRBJ1-4. The CDR3 loop spans 12 amino acids. The V gene's germline CDR1 is MNHNY and CDR2 SVGAGI (reference sequence). CDR3 residues: CASRGPWGKLFF.

The V gene is TRBV5-1, the J gene TRBJ2-7. From germline, CDR1 is SGHRS and CDR2 YFSETQ. CDR3 length: 14 amino acids. This chain's CDR3 is CASSLDLGIYEQYF.

The V gene is TRBV6-2 or TRBV6-3, the J gene TRBJ1-2; TCRdb gives TRBD1 as the D gene, but with no DNA this cannot be confirmed. Germline V gene sequence: CDR1 MNHEY, CDR2 SVGEGT. The CDR3 covers 14 residues. CDR3: CASSWTGTAYGYTF.

This sequence joins TRBV7-2 and TRBJ1-1. Per the germline V gene, CDR1 is SGHTA and CDR2 is FQGNSA. The CDR3 loop spans 16 amino acids. The CDR3 loop is CASSLRVEVRNTEAFF.

The chain has TRBV12-3 or TRBV12-4 and TRBJ1-2. The CDR3 loop spans 16 amino acids. CDR3 amino acids: CASSFLRAEGGYGYTF.

The chain has TRBV28 and TRBJ2-7; checking the TCRdb D call of TRBD1 is not possible without DNA. The CDR3 has 16 amino acids. Germline V gene data show CDR1 as MDHEN and CDR2 as SYDVKM. The CDR3 loop is CASSLYGGGRGNEQYF.

The chain is built from TRBV5-1 and TRBJ2-2; the D gene TCRdb calls, TRBD2, cannot be checked with no DNA. Germline values: CDR1 SGHRS, CDR2 YFSETQ. The CDR3 is made up of 16 amino acids. CDR3: CASSGLAGDPTGELFF. Variable domain in full (rest from reference TRBV5-1 and TRBJ2-2): KAGVTQTPRYLIKTRGQQVTLSCSPISGHRSVSWYQQTPGQGLQFLFEYFSETQRNKGNFPGRFSGRQFSNSRSEMNVSTLELGDSALYLCASSGLAGDPTGELFFGEGSRLTVL.

The chain employs TRBV7-4 and TRBJ2-7; the D gene TCRdb calls, TRBD1, cannot be checked with no DNA. CDR3 size: 15 residues. From germline, CDR1 is SGHVT and CDR2 SQSDAQ. This chain's CDR3 is CASSPSGQPSYEQYF.

The chain carries TRBV12-3 or TRBV12-4 and TRBJ2-7; TCRdb reports TRBD2, a call that lacks DNA to check it against. This CDR3 is 14 amino acids long. The CDR3: CASSPGLLFYEQYF.

The chain has TRBV29-1 and TRBJ1-2; the D call of TRBD1 rests on TCRdb alone, since no DNA is present to check it. CDR3 size: 13 residues. Germline lookup yields CDR1 SQVTM and CDR2 ANQGSEA. CDR3 region: CSAQGAMGYGYTF.

This chain joins TRBV6-2 or TRBV6-3 and TRBJ2-5; with no DNA, the TCRdb D assignment of TRBD2 cannot be verified. Germline lookup yields CDR1 MNHEY and CDR2 SVGEGT. The length of the CDR3 is 12 residues. The CDR3 region is CASKRVEETQYF.

This rearrangement joins TRBV5-1 to TRBJ2-1; TCRdb's D gene call, TRBD2, goes unchecked for lack of DNA. Germline CDR1 reads SGHRS; CDR2 reads YFSETQ. The CDR3 is 16 amino acids. The CDR3 loop is CASSSYSGSYTNEQFF.

The rearrangement uses TRBV7-9 and TRBJ2-7; TCRdb's D call, TRBD2, is unchecked because there is no DNA. The CDR3 is 16 residues long. In germline, CDR1 is SEHNR, CDR2 FQNEAQ (reference sequence). The chain's CDR3 is CASTRTSGRDSYEQYF.

This chain connects TRBV6-4 to TRBJ2-3; the TCRdb D gene call, TRBD1, has no DNA to confirm it. The CDR3 is 16 amino acids. From germline, CDR1 is MRHNA and CDR2 SNTAGT. The CDR3 loop reads CASSALGDSVTDTQYF.

The chain uses TRBV6-5 and TRBJ2-7; the D call of TRBD1 rests on TCRdb alone, since no DNA is present to check it. Germline V gives CDR1 MNHEY, CDR2 SVGAGI. The CDR3 spans 12 residues. This CDR3 reads CASKTGFNEQYF.

V is TRBV6-1 and J is TRBJ1-5; TCRdb selects TRBD1, and the lack of DNA leaves this call unchecked. CDR1 and CDR2 from the germline V gene are MNHNS and SASEGT. CDR3 size: 15 residues. The chain's CDR3 is CASRPETVRGQPQHF.